This T cell receptor (beta chain) was sequenced in a study of OX40 agonist ivuxolimab in advanced cancers. Study as a whole: Partial responses occurred in three patients (one hepatocellular carcinoma, two cutaneous melanoma).

For this clone: The antigen remains undetermined.

Assay used: immunoSEQ multiplex PCR; TCRdb lists only in-frame clones, some missing. Among approximately 62,000 clones listed, roughly 90% were seen once. Study-wide results and limits: Among the lowest levels of clonal expansion were found in partial responders at 0.1-3.0 mg/kg.

The sequences come from CD4+ or CD8+ T cells sorted from blood, collected in a trial of the OX40 agonist ivuxolimab. The clonotype originates from an adult with an advanced solid tumor such as melanoma, head and neck, liver or kidney cancer.

CDR3 loop: CASSMQSSNYGYTF. In DNA form, the CDR3 reads TGTGCCAGTAGTATGCAGAGTTCTAACTATGGCTACACCTTC. V and J are TRBV19 and TRBJ1-2; no clear D. V was trimmed by 3 bases and J by 0 bases, leaving 8 bases between them. The CDR3 is 14 amino acids. The germline V gene encodes CDR1 LNHDA and CDR2 SQIVND (reference sequence).